This T cell receptor (beta chain) came from a study of blood T cell repertoires in COVID-19. Study-wide background: COVID-19 samples from acute and convalescent phases originated in the United States, Italy and Spain. T cells, B-cell-depleted T cells, or PBMCs supplied cDNA or gDNA.

Per the original methods: Amplification of reference gene primers provided the estimated nucleated cell counts. Measured with immunoSEQ multiplex PCR; TCRdb has only the in-frame clones, and not every one. Clonal size and the V and J genes are those of that table, whereas D and trimming came from the DNA. The repertoire holds about 160,000 clones, with roughly 84% as singletons. The CDR3 runs to 16 residues. After removal of 5 bases from V and 8 bases from J, the junction contained 15 bases not matched to a gene. CDR1 SGHTA and CDR2 FQGNSA come from the germline V gene. The sequenced sample was peripheral blood. The chain links TRBV7-2 to TRBJ1-2; 9 positions agree with TRBD1. This clonotype originated in a woman older than 75 with active or convalescent COVID-19. This CDR3 is CASSPPPGQGGYGYTF. DNA of the CDR3: TGTGCCAGCAGCCCGCCCCCGGGACAGGGAGGATACGGCTACACCTTC.